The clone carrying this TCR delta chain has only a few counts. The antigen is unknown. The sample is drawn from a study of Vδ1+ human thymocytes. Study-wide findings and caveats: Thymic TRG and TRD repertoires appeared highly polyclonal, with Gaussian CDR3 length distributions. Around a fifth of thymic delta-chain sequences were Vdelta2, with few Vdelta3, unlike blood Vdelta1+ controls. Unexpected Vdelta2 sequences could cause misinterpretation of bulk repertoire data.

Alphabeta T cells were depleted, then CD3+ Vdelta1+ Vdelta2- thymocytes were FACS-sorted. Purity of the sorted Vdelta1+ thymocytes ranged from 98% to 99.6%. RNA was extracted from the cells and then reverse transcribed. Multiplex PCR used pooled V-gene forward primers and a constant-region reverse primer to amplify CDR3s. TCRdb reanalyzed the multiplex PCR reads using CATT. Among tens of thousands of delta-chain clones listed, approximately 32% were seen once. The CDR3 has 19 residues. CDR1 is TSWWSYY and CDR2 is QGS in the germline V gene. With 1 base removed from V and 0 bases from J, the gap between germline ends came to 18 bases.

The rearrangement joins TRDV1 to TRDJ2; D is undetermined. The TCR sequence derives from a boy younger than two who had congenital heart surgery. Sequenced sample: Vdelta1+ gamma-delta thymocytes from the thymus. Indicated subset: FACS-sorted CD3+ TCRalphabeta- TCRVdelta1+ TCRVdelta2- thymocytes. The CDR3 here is CALGEHRHPNYALTAQLFF. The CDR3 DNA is TGTGCTCTTGGGGAACACAGGCATCCCAACTACGCTTTGACAGCACAACTCTTCTTT.